Shown below are 9 T cell receptor beta chains from a single sample sequenced in a study of blood T cell repertoires in COVID-19. Sequencing used immunoSEQ multiplex PCR; TCRdb keeps in-frame clones, though not all of them. Here the sample spans about 250,000 clones, just over 85% being singletons. The sample consisted of PBMCs or T cells enriched from blood (not recorded which). These receptors came from a young man who had recovered from COVID-19.

This clone came up a few times. This sequence joins TRBV3-1 (or the pseudogene TRBV3-2) and TRBJ1-1, with D maybe TRBD1 (6 bases). Germline lookup yields CDR1 LGHDT and CDR2 YNNKEL (reference sequence). The CDR3 length is 15 residues. The V gene lost 0 bases and the J gene lost 4 bases, with 12 bases spanning the gap. CDR3 protein: CASSQESRGSTEAFF. CDR3 nucleotide sequence: TGTGCCAGCAGCCAAGAATCCAGGGGATCCACTGAAGCTTTCTTT.

The chain employs TRBV4-1 and TRBJ1-4, with 8 bases that match TRBD1. This CDR3 spans 17 amino acids. V was clipped by 0 bases and J by 4 bases; unmatched bases: 7. Germline CDR1 reads MGHRA; CDR2 reads YSYEKL. The CDR3 nucleotides read TGCGCCAGCAGCCAAGATTTGACAGGGGCGTATAATGAAAAACTGTTTTTT. Translated, it gives CASSQDLTGAYNEKLFF.

In its sample, this clone was seen once. DNA for the CDR3: TGTGCCTGGAGCGGCGGGCTCTCCTACGAGCAGTACTTC. As protein: CAWSGGLSYEQYF. The chain recombines TRBV30 with TRBJ2-7; D is possibly TRBD2 (5 bases). The V end lost 3 bases, the J end lost 0 bases, and 9 bases lay between the germline ends. Germline CDR1 is GTSNPN and CDR2 is SVGIG (reference sequence). The CDR3 is made up of 13 amino acids.

As regards this clone: The identical CDR3 is also encoded by other nucleotide sequences in the sample. The rearrangement joins TRBV2 to TRBJ1-2, with D maybe TRBD1 (5 bases). V lost 5 bases, J lost 2 bases, and 9 bases lay in between. The CDR3 runs 13 residues. Germline V gene data show CDR1 as SNHLY and CDR2 as FYNNEI. CDR3 DNA sequence: TGTGCCAGCAGTTCCACAGGAAACTATGGCTACACCTTC. This codes for CASSSTGNYGYTF.

J is TRBJ1-1 and V is TRBV7-2; D remains unclear. CDR3 length equals 14 residues. Germline V gives CDR1 SGHTA, CDR2 FQGNSA. V lost 2 bases to trimming and J lost 4 bases, with 11 bases between them. The CDR3 here is CASSLSAGSTEAFF. Written as DNA, the CDR3 is TGTGCCAGCAGCTTATCGGCGGGAAGCACTGAAGCTTTCTTT.

V gene TRBV25-1 combines with J gene TRBJ2-3, with 8 bases fitting TRBD2. V dropped 6 bases and J dropped 1; count of bases not matched to a gene: 0. This CDR3 has 13 residues. CDR1 is MGHDK and CDR2 is SYGVNS in the germline V gene. CDR3 region: CASRLAGTDTQYF. The DNA for the CDR3 is TGTGCCAGCAGACTAGCGGGCACAGATACGCAGTATTTT.

This chain joins TRBV5-5 and TRBJ1-5; no reliable D call. V shed 0 bases and J shed 0 bases, with 10 bases lying between them. The CDR3 is 16 amino acids. Germline lookup yields CDR1 SGHKS and CDR2 YYEKEE (reference sequence). The DNA of the CDR3 is TGTGCCAGCAGCTTGGTGGCAGGTTTTAGCAATCAGCCCCAGCATTTT. Encoded protein: CASSLVAGFSNQPQHF.

V gene TRBV4-2 combines with J gene TRBJ1-2, with D unresolved. The CDR3 loop spans 16 amino acids. V was clipped by 1 base and J by 9 bases, with 21 bases between them. Looked up from germline, CDR1 is LGHNA and CDR2 is YNFKEQ. The DNA for the CDR3 is TGTGCCAGCAGCCAAGCTGGCAGGCTGGAGGCTATGAGCTACACCTTC. It encodes CASSQAGRLEAMSYTF.

The V call is TRBV3-1 (or the pseudogene TRBV3-2), the J call TRBJ1-6; perhaps TRBD1 as D (5 bases). CDR1 LGHDT and CDR2 YNNKEL come from the germline V gene (reference sequence). Trimming shortened V by 2 bases and J by 10 bases, and 12 bases separated the two germline ends. This CDR3 region has 14 residues. The CDR3 DNA sequence: TGTGCCAGCAGCCAAAGACAGACCCGATCACCCCTCCACTTT. Its translation: CASSQRQTRSPLHF.